This passage covers 8 T cell receptor beta chains from one sample sequenced in a study of blood T cell repertoires in COVID-19. The method was immunoSEQ multiplex PCR; TCRdb's version includes in-frame clones alone and lacks a portion of them. The table lists 150,000 to 190,000 clones, about 85% of them singletons. The specimen sequenced was peripheral blood. The receptors shown here come from a woman aged 60-75 years with COVID-19, enrolled during active disease.

This clone was observed once. The CDR3 protein is CASSLGAGYTF. DNA for the CDR3: TGCGCCAGCAGCTTGGGGGCTGGCTACACCTTC. V and J are TRBV5-1 and TRBJ1-2; no clear D. The CDR3 totals 11 residues. The germline CDR1 and CDR2 sequences are SGHRS and YFSETQ. V was pared by 0 bases and J by 7 bases, with 4 bases between. Full variable domain (outside the CDR3, taken from reference TRBV5-1 and TRBJ1-2): KAGVTQTPRYLIKTRGQQVTLSCSPISGHRSVSWYQQTPGQGLQFLFEYFSETQRNKGNFPGRFSGRQFSNSRSEMNVSTLELGDSALYLCASSLGAGYTFGSGTRLTVV.

The rearrangement links TRBV29-1 to TRBJ1-1, with 9 bases aligning to TRBD1. The CDR3 length is 13 residues. Germline trimming cut 6 bases from V and 0 bases from J; bases unmatched to any gene: 2. The germline CDR1 and CDR2 sequences are SQVTM and ANQGSEA. CDR3 sequence reads: CSVRQGVNTEAFF. The CDR3 DNA reads TGCAGCGTCAGACAGGGGGTGAACACTGAAGCTTTCTTT.

This clone appeared a single time. The chain joins TRBV5-1 to TRBJ2-3; D is perhaps TRBD1 (6 bases). The V gene lost 4 bases and the J gene lost 0 bases, with 15 bases spanning the gap. The CDR3 is 16 amino acids. Looked up from germline, CDR1 is SGHRS and CDR2 is YFSETQ. The CDR3 sequence: CASSHQQGGSTDTQYF. Here the CDR3 DNA reads TGCGCCAGCAGCCACCAACAGGGTGGCAGCACAGATACGCAGTATTTT.

The V gene is TRBV6-4, the J gene TRBJ1-1, with TRBD1 matching 8 bases. The CDR3 is made up of 15 amino acids. Germline CDR1 is MRHNA and CDR2 is SNTAGT. J gave up 4 bases and V 0 bases, and 4 bases lay outside the gene matches. The CDR3 bases are TGTGCCAGCAGTGACTCAGCAGGGGGCCTCACTGAAGCTTTCTTT. This gives the protein CASSDSAGGLTEAFF.

This clone showed up just a few times. This chain links TRBV20-1 with TRBJ1-4, with no clear D. CDR1 and CDR2 (germline): DFQATT, SNEGSKA (reference sequence). Trimming removed 3 bases at V and 4 bases at J, with 3 bases between. This CDR3 spans 11 amino acids. CDR3 bases: TGCAGTGCTAGGAGTAATGAAAAACTGTTTTTT. This translates into CSARSNEKLFF.

The J gene is TRBJ1-3, the V gene TRBV21-1; TRBD1 is the table's D call, not checked against the DNA. TRBV21-1 is tagged as a pseudogene. The CDR3 has 16 residues. The CDR3 DNA is TGTGCCAGCAGCAAAGCGCCTGACAGGGGGCTTGACACCATATATTTT. It specifies CASSKAPDRGLDTIYF.

The chain carries TRBV7-9 and TRBJ1-5; D gene uncertain. V shed 0 bases and J shed 0 bases, with 12 bases lying between them. There are 17 residues in the CDR3. Germline V gives CDR1 SEHNR, CDR2 FQNEAQ (reference sequence). The CDR3: CASSLARDYYSNQPQHF. The CDR3 DNA is TGTGCCAGCAGCTTAGCGAGGGATTACTATAGCAATCAGCCCCAGCATTTT.

J is TRBJ1-2 and V is TRBV4-1; unclear D gene. From germline, CDR1 is MGHRA and CDR2 YSYEKL. The CDR3 consists of 13 residues. V shed 0 bases and J shed 4 bases, with 6 bases lying between them. This CDR3 reads CASSQDGLYGYTF. The CDR3 coding sequence is TGCGCCAGCAGCCAAGATGGGCTCTATGGCTACACCTTC.